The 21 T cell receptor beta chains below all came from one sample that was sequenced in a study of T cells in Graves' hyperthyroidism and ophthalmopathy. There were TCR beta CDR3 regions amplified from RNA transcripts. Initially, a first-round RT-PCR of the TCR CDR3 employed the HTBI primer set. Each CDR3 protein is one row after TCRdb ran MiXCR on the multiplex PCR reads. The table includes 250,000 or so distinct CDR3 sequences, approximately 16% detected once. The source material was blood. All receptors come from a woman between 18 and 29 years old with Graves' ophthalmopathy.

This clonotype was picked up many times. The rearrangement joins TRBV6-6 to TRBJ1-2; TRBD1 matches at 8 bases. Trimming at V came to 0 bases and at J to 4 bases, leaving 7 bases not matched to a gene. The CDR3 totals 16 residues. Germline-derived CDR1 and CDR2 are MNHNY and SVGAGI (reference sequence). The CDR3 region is CASSYSRTGPFYGYTF. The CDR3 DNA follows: TGTGCCAGCAGTTACTCCAGGACAGGGCCGTTCTATGGCTACACCTTC.

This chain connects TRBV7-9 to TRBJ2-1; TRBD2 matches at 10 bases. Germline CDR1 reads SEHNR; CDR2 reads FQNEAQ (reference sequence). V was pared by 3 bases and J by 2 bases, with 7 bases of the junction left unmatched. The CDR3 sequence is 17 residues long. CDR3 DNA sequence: TGTGCCAGCAGCTTGGCTAGCGGGAGTATGACCTACAATGAGCAGTTCTTC. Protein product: CASSLASGSMTYNEQFF.

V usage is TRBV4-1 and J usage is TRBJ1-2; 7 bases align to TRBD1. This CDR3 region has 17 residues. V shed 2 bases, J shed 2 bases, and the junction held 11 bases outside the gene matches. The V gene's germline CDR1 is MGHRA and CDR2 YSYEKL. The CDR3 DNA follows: TGCGCCAGCAGCCAACTAAGACAGGGCCTCCAAAACTATGGCTACACCTTC. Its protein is CASSQLRQGLQNYGYTF.

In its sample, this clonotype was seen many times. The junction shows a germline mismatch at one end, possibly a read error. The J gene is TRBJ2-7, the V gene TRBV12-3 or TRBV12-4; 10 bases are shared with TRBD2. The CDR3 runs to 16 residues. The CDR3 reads CASSSMGSGRSYEQHF. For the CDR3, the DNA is TGTGCCAGCAGTTCCATGGGTAGCGGGAGGAGCTACGAGCAGCACTTC.

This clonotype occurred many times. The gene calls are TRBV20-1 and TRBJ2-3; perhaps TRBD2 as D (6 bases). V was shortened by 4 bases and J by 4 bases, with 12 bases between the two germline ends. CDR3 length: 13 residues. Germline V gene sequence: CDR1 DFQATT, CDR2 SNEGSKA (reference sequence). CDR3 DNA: TGCAGTGCTACGCTACCGGGGGCAGATACGCAGTATTTT. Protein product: CSATLPGADTQYF.

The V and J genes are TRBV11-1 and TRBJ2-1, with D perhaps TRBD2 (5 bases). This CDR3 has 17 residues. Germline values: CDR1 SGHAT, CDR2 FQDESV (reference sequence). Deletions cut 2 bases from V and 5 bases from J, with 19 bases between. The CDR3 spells CASSLMSGAGGNNEQFF. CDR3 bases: TGTGCCAGCAGCTTAATGTCCGGCGCGGGCGGCAACAATGAGCAGTTCTTC. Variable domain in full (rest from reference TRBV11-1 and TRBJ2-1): EAEVAQSPRYKITEKSQAVAFWCDPISGHATLYWYRQILGQGPELLVQFQDESVVDDSQLPKDRFSAERLKGVDSTLKIQPAELGDSAMYLCASSLMSGAGGNNEQFFGPGTRLTVL.

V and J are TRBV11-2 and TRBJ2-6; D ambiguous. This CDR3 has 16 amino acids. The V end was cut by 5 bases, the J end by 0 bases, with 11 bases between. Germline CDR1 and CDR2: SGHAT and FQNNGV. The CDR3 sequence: CASSPDPFSGANVLTF. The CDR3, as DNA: TGTGCCAGCAGCCCGGACCCTTTCTCTGGGGCCAACGTCCTGACTTTC.

This CDR3 is CASNPIGPGAYGYTF. The CDR3 region has the DNA TGTGCCAGTAACCCGATTGGACCCGGTGCATATGGCTACACCTTC. The rearrangement links TRBV19 to TRBJ1-2, with D uncertain. The CDR3 spans 15 residues. The V end was cut by 7 bases, the J end by 5 bases, with 20 bases between. From germline, CDR1 is LNHDA and CDR2 SQIVND (reference sequence). Together with reference TRBV19 and TRBJ1-2, the CDR3 gives the full variable domain: DGGITQSPKYLFRKEGQNVTLSCEQNLNHDAMYWYRQDPGQGLRLIYYSQIVNDFQKGDIAEGYSVSREKKESFPLTVTSAQKNPTAFYLCASNPIGPGAYGYTFGSGTRLTVV.

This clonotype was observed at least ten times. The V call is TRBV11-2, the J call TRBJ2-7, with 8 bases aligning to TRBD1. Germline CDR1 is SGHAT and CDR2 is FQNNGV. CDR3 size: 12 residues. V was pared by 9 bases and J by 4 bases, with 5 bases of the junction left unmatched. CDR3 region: CARDRVWYEQYF. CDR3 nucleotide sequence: TGTGCCAGGGACAGGGTTTGGTACGAGCAGTACTTC.

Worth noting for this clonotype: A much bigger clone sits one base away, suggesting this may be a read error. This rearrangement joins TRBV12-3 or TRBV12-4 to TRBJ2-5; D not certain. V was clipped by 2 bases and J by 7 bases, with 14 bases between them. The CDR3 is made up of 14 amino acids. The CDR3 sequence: CASSLSSVVGTQYF. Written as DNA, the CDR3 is TGTGCCAGCAGTTTATCGTCCGTGGTTGGGACCCAGTACTTC.

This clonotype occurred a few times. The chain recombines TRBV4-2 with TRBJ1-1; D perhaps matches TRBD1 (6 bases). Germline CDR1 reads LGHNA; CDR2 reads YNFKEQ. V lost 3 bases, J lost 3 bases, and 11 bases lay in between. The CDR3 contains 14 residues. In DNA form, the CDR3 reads TGTGCCAGCAGCCAGAAGGAGGGGGACACTGAAGCTTTCTTT. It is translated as CASSQKEGDTEAFF.

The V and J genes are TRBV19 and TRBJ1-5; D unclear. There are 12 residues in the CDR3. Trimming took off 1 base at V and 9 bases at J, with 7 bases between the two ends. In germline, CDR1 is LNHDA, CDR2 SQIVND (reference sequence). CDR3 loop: CASSIADGPQHF. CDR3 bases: TGTGCCAGTAGTATAGCGGACGGGCCCCAGCATTTT. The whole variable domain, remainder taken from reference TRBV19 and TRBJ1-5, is DGGITQSPKYLFRKEGQNVTLSCEQNLNHDAMYWYRQDPGQGLRLIYYSQIVNDFQKGDIAEGYSVSREKKESFPLTVTSAQKNPTAFYLCASSIADGPQHFGDGTRLSIL.

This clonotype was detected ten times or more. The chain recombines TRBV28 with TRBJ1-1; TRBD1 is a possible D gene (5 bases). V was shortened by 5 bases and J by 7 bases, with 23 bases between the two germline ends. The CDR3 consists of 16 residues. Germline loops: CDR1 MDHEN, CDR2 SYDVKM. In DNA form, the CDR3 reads TGTGCCAGCAGTGAATCCCCATATGCGGGGGATGGTGAAGCTTTCTTT. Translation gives CASSESPYAGDGEAFF.

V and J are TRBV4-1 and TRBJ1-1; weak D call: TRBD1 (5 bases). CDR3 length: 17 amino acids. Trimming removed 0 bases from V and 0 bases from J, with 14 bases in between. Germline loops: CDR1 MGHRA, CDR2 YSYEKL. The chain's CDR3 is CASSQEPPWGMNTEAFF. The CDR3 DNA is TGCGCCAGCAGCCAAGAGCCCCCGTGGGGGATGAACACTGAAGCTTTCTTT.

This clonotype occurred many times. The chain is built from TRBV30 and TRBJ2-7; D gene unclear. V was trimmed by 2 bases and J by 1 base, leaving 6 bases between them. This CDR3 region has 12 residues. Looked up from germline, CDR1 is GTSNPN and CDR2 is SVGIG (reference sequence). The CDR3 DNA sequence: TGTGCCTGGAGTTGGTCATCCTACGAGCAGTACTTC. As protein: CAWSWSSYEQYF.

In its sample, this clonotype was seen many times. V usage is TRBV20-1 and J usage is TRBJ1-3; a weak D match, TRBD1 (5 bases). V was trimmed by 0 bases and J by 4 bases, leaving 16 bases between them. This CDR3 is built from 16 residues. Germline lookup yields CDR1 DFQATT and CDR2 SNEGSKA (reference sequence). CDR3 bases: TGCAGTGCTAGAGATCGGCCCAGGGTGAGCGGAAACACCATATATTTT. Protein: CSARDRPRVSGNTIYF.

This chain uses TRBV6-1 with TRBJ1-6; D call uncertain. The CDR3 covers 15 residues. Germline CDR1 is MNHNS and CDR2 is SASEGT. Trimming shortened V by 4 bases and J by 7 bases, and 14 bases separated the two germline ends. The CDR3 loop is CASSATAFSNSPLHF. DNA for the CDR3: TGTGCCAGCAGTGCGACCGCGTTTAGCAATTCACCCCTCCACTTT.

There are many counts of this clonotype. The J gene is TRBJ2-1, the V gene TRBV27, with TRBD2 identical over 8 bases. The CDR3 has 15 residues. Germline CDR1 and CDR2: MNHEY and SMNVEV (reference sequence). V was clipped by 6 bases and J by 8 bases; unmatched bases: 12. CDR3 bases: TGTGCCAGCAGCCTTCATAGCGGGAACAGCGATGAGCAGTTCTTC. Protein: CASSLHSGNSDEQFF.

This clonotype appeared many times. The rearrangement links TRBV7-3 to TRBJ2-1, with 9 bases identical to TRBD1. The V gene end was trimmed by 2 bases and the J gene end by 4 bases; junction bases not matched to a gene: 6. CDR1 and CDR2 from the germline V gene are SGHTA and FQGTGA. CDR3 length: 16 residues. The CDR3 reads CASSLYATGGYNEQFF. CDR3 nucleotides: TGTGCCAGCAGCTTATATGCGACAGGGGGATACAATGAGCAGTTCTTC. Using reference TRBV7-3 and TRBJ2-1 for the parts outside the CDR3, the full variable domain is GAGVSQTPSNKVTEKGKYVELRCDPISGHTALYWYRQSLGQGPEFLIYFQGTGAADDSGLPNDRFFAVRPEGSVSTLKIQRTERGDSAVYLCASSLYATGGYNEQFFGPGTRLTVL.

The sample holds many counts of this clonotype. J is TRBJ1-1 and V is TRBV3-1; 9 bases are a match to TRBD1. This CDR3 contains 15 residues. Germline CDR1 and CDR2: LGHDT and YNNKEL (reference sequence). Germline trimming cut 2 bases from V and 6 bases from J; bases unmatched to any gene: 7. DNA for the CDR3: TGTGCCAGCAGCCAACCCGGGACAGGGTATCCTGAAGCTTTCTTT. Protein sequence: CASSQPGTGYPEAFF.

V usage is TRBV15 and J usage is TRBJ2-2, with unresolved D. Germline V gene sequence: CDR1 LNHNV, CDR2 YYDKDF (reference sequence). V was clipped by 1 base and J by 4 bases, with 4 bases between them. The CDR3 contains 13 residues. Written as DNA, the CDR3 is TGTGCCACCAGCAGAGCTAGCACCGGGGAGCTGTTTTTT. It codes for CATSRASTGELFF.